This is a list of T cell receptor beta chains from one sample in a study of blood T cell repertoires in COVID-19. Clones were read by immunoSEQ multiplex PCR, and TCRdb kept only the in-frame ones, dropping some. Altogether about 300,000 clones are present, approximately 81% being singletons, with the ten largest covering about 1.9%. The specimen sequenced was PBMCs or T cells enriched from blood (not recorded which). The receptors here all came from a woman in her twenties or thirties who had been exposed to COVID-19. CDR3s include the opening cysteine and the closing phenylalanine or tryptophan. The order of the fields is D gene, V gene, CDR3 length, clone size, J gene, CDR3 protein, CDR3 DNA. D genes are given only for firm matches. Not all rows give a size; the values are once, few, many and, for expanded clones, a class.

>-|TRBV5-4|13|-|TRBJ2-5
CASGRQTQETQYF
TGTGCCAGCGGCCGACAGACCCAAGAGACCCAGTACTTC
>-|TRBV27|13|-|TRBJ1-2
CASSLWGGNGYTF
TGTGCCAGCAGTTTATGGGGGGGTAATGGCTACACCTTC
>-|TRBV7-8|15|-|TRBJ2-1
CASSLQGSSYNEQFF
TGTGCCAGCAGCTTACAGGGATCTTCCTACAATGAGCAGTTCTTC
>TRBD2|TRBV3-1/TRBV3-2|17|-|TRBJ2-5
CASSLSTHGGRGETQYF
TGTGCCAGCAGCCTCTCGACGCACGGCGGGAGGGGGGAGACCCAGTACTTC
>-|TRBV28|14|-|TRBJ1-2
CASSLRERRYGYTF
TGTGCCAGCAGTTTAAGGGAGAGGAGATATGGCTACACCTTC
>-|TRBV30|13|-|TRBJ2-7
CAWSGQASYEQYF
TGTGCCTGGAGTGGGCAGGCCTCCTACGAGCAGTACTTC
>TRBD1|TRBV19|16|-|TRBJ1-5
CASSPYLRTGSRPQHF
TGTGCCAGTAGTCCTTATTTAAGGACAGGCTCTCGGCCCCAGCATTTT
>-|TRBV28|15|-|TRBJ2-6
CASSFVHSGANVLTF
TGTGCCAGCAGTTTTGTCCACTCTGGGGCCAACGTCCTGACTTTC
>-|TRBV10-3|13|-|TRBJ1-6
CAIWAGDDSPLHF
TGTGCCATCTGGGCGGGGGACGACTCACCCCTCCACTTT
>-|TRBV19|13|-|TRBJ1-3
CASTPRGRNTIYF
TGTGCCAGTACCCCCAGGGGTAGAAACACCATATATTTT
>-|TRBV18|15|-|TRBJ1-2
CASSPNQGMVYGYTF
TGTGCCAGCTCACCGAATCAGGGGATGGTTTATGGCTACACCTTC
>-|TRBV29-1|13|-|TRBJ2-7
CSVYVGQLYEQYF
TGCAGCGTATATGTTGGACAGCTCTACGAGCAGTACTTC
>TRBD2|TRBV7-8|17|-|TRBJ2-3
CASSPPGGGLGTDTQYF
TGTGCCAGCAGCCCCCCGGGGGGTGGCTTGGGCACAGATACGCAGTATTTT
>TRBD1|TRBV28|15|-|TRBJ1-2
CASRAPGGADYGYTF
TGTGCCAGCAGAGCGCCAGGGGGCGCGGACTATGGCTACACCTTC
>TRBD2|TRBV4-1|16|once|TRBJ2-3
CASSRPGGAGTDTQYF
TGCGCCAGCAGCCGTCCCGGGGGGGCCGGGACAGATACGCAGTATTTT
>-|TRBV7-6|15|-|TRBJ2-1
CASSLTHDLHGEQFF
TGTGCCAGCAGCTTAACCCATGACTTACACGGTGAGCAGTTCTTC
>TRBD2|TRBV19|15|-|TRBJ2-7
CASSIPSGSIHEQYF
TGTGCCAGTAGTATACCTAGCGGGAGTATCCACGAGCAGTACTTC
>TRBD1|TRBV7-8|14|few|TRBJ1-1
CASSTGAPSTEAFF
TGTGCCAGCAGCACAGGGGCCCCGAGCACTGAAGCTTTCTTT
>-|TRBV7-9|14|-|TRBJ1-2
CASSPIGGAYGYTF
TGTGCCAGCAGCCCGATTGGGGGGGCGTACGGCTACACCTTC
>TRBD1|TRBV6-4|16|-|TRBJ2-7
CASSDSSDRGDHEQYF
TGTGCCAGCAGTGACTCGTCCGACAGGGGCGACCACGAGCAGTACTTC
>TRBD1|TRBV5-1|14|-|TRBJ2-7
CASSSGTGSYEQYF
TGCGCCAGCAGCTCCGGGACAGGTTCCTACGAGCAGTACTTC
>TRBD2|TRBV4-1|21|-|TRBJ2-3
CASSLLIGASGGAKDTDTQYF
TGCGCCAGCAGCCTCCTGATTGGGGCTAGCGGGGGGGCAAAGGACACAGATACGCAGTATTTT
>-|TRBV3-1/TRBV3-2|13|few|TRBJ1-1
CASSPVRNTEAFF
TGTGCCAGCAGCCCAGTTCGGAACACTGAAGCTTTCTTT
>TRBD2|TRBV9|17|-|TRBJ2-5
CASSVVGTSGYKETQYF
TGTGCCAGCAGCGTAGTAGGGACTAGCGGGTACAAAGAGACCCAGTACTTC
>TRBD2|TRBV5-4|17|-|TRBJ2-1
CASSLELSRLAGLEQFF
TGTGCCAGCAGCTTGGAGCTCAGCCGACTAGCGGGGCTGGAGCAGTTCTTC
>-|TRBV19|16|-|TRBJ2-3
CASSLPRGAHTDTQYF
TGTGCCAGTAGTCTACCGCGTGGGGCTCACACAGATACGCAGTATTTT
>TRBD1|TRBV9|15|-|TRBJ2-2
CASSPRDRGVGELFF
TGTGCCAGCAGCCCTCGGGACAGGGGGGTCGGGGAGCTGTTTTTT
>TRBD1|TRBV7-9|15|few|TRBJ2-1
CASSFQDRVGNEQFF
TGTGCCAGCAGCTTTCAGGACAGGGTGGGAAATGAGCAGTTCTTC
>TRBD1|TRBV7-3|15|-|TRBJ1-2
CASSVDRGPGYGYTF
TGTGCCAGCAGCGTCGACAGGGGGCCTGGCTATGGCTACACCTTC
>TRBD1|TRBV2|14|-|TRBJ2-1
CASSADRVDNEQFF
TGTGCCAGCAGCGCCGACAGGGTCGACAATGAGCAGTTCTTC
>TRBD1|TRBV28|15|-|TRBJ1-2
CASSLLQGVKNGYTF
TGTGCCAGCAGTTTATTACAGGGGGTAAAGAATGGCTACACCTTC